This TCR beta chain was obtained from a study of CD8 T cells in ankylosing spondylitis. It was by quantitative 5'-RACE with molecular barcodes that TCR beta libraries were made. TCRdb re-analysed the 5' RACE reads in MiXCR, keeping a single row per CDR3 protein. The repertoire holds about 220,000 distinct CDR3 sequences, about 7.3% seen once, with about 14% in the top ten. This clonotype was counted ten times or more. Its cognate antigen is unknown. Notes on the study in general: Ankylosing spondylitis blood seemed to carry a telltale TCR beta motif made of several highly homologous variants.

The sequenced sample consisted of blood, either unsorted or a sorted T cell fraction (not recorded which). The receptor's source is a male donor with ankylosing spondylitis.

Written as DNA, the CDR3 is TGTGCCAGCAGTACACAGGGCTATCAGCCCCAGCATTTT. It is translated as CASSTQGYQPQHF. This sequence joins TRBV28 and TRBJ1-5; maybe TRBD1 (6 bases). V gave up 5 bases and J gave up 5 bases, with 10 bases separating them. The CDR3 totals 13 residues. Germline CDR1 and CDR2: MDHEN and SYDVKM. The complete variable domain, with remaining parts taken from reference TRBV28 and TRBJ1-5, reads DVKVTQSSRYLVKRTGEKVFLECVQDMDHENMFWYRQDPGLGLRLIYFSYDVKMKEKGDIPEGYSVSREKKERFSLILESASTNQTSMYLCASSTQGYQPQHFGDGTRLSIL.